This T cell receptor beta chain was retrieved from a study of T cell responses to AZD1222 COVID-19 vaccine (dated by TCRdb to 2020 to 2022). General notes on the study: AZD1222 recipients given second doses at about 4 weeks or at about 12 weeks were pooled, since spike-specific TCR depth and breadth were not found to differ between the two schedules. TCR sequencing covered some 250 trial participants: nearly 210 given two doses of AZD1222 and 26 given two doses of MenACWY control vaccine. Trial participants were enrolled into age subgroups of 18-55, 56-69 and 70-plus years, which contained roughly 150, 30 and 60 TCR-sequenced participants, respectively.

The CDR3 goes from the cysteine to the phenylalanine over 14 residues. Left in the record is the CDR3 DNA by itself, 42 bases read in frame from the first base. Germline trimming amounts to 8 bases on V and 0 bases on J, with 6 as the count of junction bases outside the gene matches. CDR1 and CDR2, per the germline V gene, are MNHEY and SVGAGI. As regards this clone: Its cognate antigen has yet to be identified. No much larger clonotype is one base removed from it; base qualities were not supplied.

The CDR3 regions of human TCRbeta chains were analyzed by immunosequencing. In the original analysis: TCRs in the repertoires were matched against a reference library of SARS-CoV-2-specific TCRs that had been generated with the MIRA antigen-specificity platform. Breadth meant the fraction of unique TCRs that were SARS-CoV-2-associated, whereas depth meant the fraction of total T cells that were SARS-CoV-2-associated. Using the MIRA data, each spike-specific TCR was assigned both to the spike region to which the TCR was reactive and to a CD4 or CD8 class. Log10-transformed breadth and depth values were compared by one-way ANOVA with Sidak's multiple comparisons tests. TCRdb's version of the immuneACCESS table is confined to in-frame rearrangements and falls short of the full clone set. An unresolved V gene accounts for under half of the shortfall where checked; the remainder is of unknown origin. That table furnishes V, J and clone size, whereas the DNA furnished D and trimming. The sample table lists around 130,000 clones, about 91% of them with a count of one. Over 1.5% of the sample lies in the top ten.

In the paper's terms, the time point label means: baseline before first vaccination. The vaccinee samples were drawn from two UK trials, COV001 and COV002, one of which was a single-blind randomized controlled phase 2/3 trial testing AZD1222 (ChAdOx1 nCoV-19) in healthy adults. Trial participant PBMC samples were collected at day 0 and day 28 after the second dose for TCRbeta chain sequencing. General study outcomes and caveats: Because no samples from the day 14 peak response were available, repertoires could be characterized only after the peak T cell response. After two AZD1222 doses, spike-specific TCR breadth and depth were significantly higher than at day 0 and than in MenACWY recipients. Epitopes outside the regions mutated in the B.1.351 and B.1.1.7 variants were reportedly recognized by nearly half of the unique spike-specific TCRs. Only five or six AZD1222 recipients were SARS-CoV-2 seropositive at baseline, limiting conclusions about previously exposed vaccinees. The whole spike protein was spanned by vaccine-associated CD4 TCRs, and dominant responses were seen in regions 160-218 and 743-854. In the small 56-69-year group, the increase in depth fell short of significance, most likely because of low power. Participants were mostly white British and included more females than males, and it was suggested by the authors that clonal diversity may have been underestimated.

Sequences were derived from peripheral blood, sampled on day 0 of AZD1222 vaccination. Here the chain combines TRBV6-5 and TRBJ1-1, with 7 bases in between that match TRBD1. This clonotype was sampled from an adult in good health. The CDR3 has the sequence CASEDRVLNTEAFF. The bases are TGTGCCAGCGAAGACAGGGTCCTGAACACTGAAGCTTTCTTT.